The rows below give T cell receptor beta chains drawn from one sample of a study of CD8+ T cells in alopecia areata. Sequencing used immunoSEQ multiplex PCR; TCRdb keeps in-frame clones, though not all of them. The top ten hold 1.3% of the sample, which has 150,000 to 200,000 clones, roughly three fifths seen once. This sample comprised CD4+ T cells sorted from blood, obtained around week 50, from a patient treated with tofacitinib. All receptors derive from a human donor with alopecia areata. CDR3s include the opening cysteine and the closing phenylalanine or tryptophan. Fields, in order: J gene, D gene, V gene, clone size, CDR3 protein, CDR3 DNA. The D gene is left open where the match is weak. Rows may omit the clone size; those that give it use once, few, many or a size class.

j_call: TRBJ2-2
d_call: -
v_call: TRBV29-1
clone_size: -
cdr3_aa: CSVDQGNTGELFF
cdr3_nt: TGCAGCGTTGACCAGGGGAACACCGGGGAGCTGTTTTTT

j_call: TRBJ2-1
d_call: TRBD1
v_call: TRBV2
clone_size: -
cdr3_aa: CATTGGSNEQFF
cdr3_nt: TGTGCCACTACAGGGGGATCCAATGAGCAGTTCTTC

j_call: TRBJ1-2
d_call: -
v_call: TRBV9
clone_size: -
cdr3_aa: CASSDFTMGGYTF
cdr3_nt: TGTGCCAGCAGCGATTTTACGATGGGTGGCTACACCTTC

j_call: TRBJ2-2
d_call: -
v_call: TRBV29-1
clone_size: -
cdr3_aa: CSAVGIRGPNTGELFF
cdr3_nt: TGCAGCGCCGTGGGCATTCGGGGCCCGAACACCGGGGAGCTGTTTTTT

j_call: TRBJ1-1
d_call: -
v_call: TRBV7-2
clone_size: -
cdr3_aa: CASSLDPGNTEAFF
cdr3_nt: TGTGCCAGCAGCTTAGATCCGGGGAACACTGAAGCTTTCTTT

j_call: TRBJ2-5
d_call: TRBD2
v_call: TRBV5-1
clone_size: few
cdr3_aa: CASSPGTSGRQETQYF
cdr3_nt: TGCGCCAGCAGCCCCGGGACTAGCGGGCGCCAAGAGACCCAGTACTTC

j_call: TRBJ2-1
d_call: -
v_call: TRBV7-3
clone_size: few
cdr3_aa: CASSLTRDSEQFF
cdr3_nt: TGTGCCAGCAGCTTAACTAGAGACTCCGAGCAGTTCTTC

j_call: TRBJ1-2
d_call: -
v_call: TRBV29-1
clone_size: -
cdr3_aa: CSVETGSYGYTF
cdr3_nt: TGCAGCGTTGAGACAGGTAGCTATGGCTACACCTTC

j_call: TRBJ1-2
d_call: -
v_call: TRBV14
clone_size: -
cdr3_aa: CASSQGSGTGYGYTF
cdr3_nt: TGTGCCAGCAGCCAAGGATCCGGGACGGGTTATGGCTACACCTTC

j_call: TRBJ1-1
d_call: -
v_call: TRBV29-1
clone_size: few
cdr3_aa: CSINPTALGTEAFF
cdr3_nt: TGCAGCATTAACCCGACCGCCCTGGGCACTGAAGCTTTCTTT

j_call: TRBJ1-1
d_call: -
v_call: TRBV4-3
clone_size: -
cdr3_aa: CASSQDWNTEAFF
cdr3_nt: TGCGCCAGCAGCCAGGACTGGAACACTGAAGCTTTCTTT

j_call: TRBJ2-1
d_call: -
v_call: TRBV4-3
clone_size: few
cdr3_aa: CASSQENSQYNEQFF
cdr3_nt: TGCGCCAGCAGCCAAGAGAATTCACAGTACAATGAGCAGTTCTTC

j_call: TRBJ1-2
d_call: -
v_call: TRBV27
clone_size: -
cdr3_aa: CASSLRSGDYGYTF
cdr3_nt: TGTGCCAGCAGTTTAAGATCGGGTGACTATGGCTACACCTTC

j_call: TRBJ1-2
d_call: -
v_call: TRBV30
clone_size: -
cdr3_aa: CAWSVDGGIYGYTF
cdr3_nt: TGTGCCTGGAGTGTAGACGGGGGAATCTATGGCTACACCTTC

j_call: TRBJ1-6
d_call: -
v_call: TRBV21-1
clone_size: -
cdr3_aa: CASSKECVNSPLHF
cdr3_nt: TGTGCCAGCAGCAAAGAGTGCGTTAATTCACCCCTCCACTTT

j_call: TRBJ1-5
d_call: -
v_call: TRBV2
clone_size: -
cdr3_aa: CASSAGSKPQHF
cdr3_nt: TGTGCCAGCTCGGCAGGGTCCAAGCCCCAGCATTTT

j_call: TRBJ2-1
d_call: TRBD2
v_call: TRBV9
clone_size: many
cdr3_aa: CASSVLAGVYNEQFF
cdr3_nt: TGTGCCAGCAGCGTCTTAGCGGGAGTTTACAATGAGCAGTTCTTC

j_call: TRBJ2-7
d_call: TRBD1
v_call: TRBV6-1
clone_size: few
cdr3_aa: CASGTAPSYEQYF
cdr3_nt: TGTGCCAGTGGGACAGCACCATCCTACGAGCAGTACTTC

j_call: TRBJ2-3
d_call: -
v_call: TRBV2
clone_size: -
cdr3_aa: CASSEAFGDTQYF
cdr3_nt: TGTGCCAGCAGTGAAGCGTTTGGGGATACGCAGTATTTT

j_call: TRBJ1-2
d_call: -
v_call: TRBV4-1
clone_size: few
cdr3_aa: CASSQDRRSPYTF
cdr3_nt: TGCGCCAGCAGCCAAGATAGACGGAGCCCCTACACCTTC

j_call: TRBJ1-2
d_call: -
v_call: TRBV7-9
clone_size: -
cdr3_aa: CASSPLADYGYTF
cdr3_nt: TGTGCCAGCAGCCCCCTGGCAGACTATGGCTACACCTTC

j_call: TRBJ1-2
d_call: -
v_call: TRBV19
clone_size: few
cdr3_aa: CASSMGDRTYGYTF
cdr3_nt: TGTGCCAGTAGTATGGGAGACAGGACCTATGGCTACACCTTC

j_call: TRBJ2-7
d_call: -
v_call: TRBV18
clone_size: -
cdr3_aa: CASSPLAGTQSSYEQYF
cdr3_nt: TGTGCCAGCTCACCACTGGCCGGGACCCAGAGCTCCTACGAGCAGTACTTC

j_call: TRBJ2-7
d_call: -
v_call: TRBV30
clone_size: -
cdr3_aa: CAWGGHPAAF
cdr3_nt: TGTGCCTGGGGGGGACATCCGGCGGCGTTC

j_call: TRBJ1-4
d_call: -
v_call: TRBV6-5
clone_size: -
cdr3_aa: CASSYEARAEKLFF
cdr3_nt: TGTGCCAGCAGTTACGAGGCCAGAGCCGAAAAACTGTTTTTT

j_call: TRBJ1-1
d_call: -
v_call: TRBV29-1
clone_size: -
cdr3_aa: CSVSNTEAFF
cdr3_nt: TGCAGCGTTAGCAACACTGAAGCTTTCTTT

j_call: TRBJ1-1
d_call: -
v_call: TRBV5-1
clone_size: -
cdr3_aa: CASSLQQGLNTEAFF
cdr3_nt: TGCGCCAGCAGCCTCCAACAGGGTCTGAACACTGAAGCTTTCTTT